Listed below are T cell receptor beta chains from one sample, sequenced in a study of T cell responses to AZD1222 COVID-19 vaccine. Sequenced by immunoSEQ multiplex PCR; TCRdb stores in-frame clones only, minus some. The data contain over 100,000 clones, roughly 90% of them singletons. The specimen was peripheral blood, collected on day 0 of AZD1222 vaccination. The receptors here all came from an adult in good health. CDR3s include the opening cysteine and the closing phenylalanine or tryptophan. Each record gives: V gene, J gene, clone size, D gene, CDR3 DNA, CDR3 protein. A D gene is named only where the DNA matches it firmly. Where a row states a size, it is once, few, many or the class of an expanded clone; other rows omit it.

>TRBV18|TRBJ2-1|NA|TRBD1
TGTGCCAGCTCAACACTTGGGACAGACAATGAGCAGTTCTTC
CASSTLGTDNEQFF
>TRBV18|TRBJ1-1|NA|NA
TGTGCCAGCTCACTCGGCGGACGGTTGAACACTGAAGCTTTCTTT
CASSLGGRLNTEAFF
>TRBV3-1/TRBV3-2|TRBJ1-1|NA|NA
TGTGCCAGCAGCCAACCGGGTCCTGGCACTGAAGCTTTCTTT
CASSQPGPGTEAFF
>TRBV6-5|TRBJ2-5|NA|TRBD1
TGTGCCAGCAAAAGGACAGGTTTTGTCCAAGAGACCCAGTACTTC
CASKRTGFVQETQYF
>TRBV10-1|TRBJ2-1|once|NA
TGCGCCAGCTCGCGGGATTCCTACAATGAGCAGTTCTTC
CASSRDSYNEQFF
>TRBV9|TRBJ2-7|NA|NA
TGTGCCAGCAGCGTATCCCCTGGAAAAGGGCAGTACTTC
CASSVSPGKGQYF
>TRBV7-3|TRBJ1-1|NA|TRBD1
TGTGCCAGCAGCTTAATGGCAGGGGGGAACACTGAAGCTTTCTTT
CASSLMAGGNTEAFF
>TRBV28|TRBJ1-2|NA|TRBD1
TGTGCCAGCAGACAGGGACAGACTAACTATGGCTACACCTTC
CASRQGQTNYGYTF
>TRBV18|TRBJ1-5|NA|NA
TGTGCCAGCTCACCTACGAGAGGATATAGCAATCAGCCCCAGCATTTT
CASSPTRGYSNQPQHF
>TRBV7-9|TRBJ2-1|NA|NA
TGTGCCAGCAGCTTAAACTACAATGAGCAGTTCTTC
CASSLNYNEQFF
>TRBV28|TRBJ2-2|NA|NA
TGTGCCAGCAGTTCCCTGCACCGGGGCCAAAAGAACACCGGGGAGCTGTTTTTT
CASSSLHRGQKNTGELFF
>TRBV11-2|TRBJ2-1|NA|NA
TGTGCCAGCAGCTTAGTTTCGGGGGTAAGGTTCGATGAGCAGTTCTTC
CASSLVSGVRFDEQFF
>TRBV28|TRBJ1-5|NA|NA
TGTGCCAGCAGCCTCGACGGGGGTGGATTGCCCCAGCATTTT
CASSLDGGGLPQHF
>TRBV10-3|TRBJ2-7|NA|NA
TGTGCCATCAGTGAGTTTGGCAGTTCCTACGAGCAGTACTTC
CAISEFGSSYEQYF
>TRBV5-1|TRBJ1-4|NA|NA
TGCGCCAGCAGCACCCAGGGTCCGCCTAATGAAAAACTGTTTTTT
CASSTQGPPNEKLFF
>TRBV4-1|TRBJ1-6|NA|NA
TGCGCCAGCAGCCAAGAAGAGAGAGCAGGCGTTAATTCACCCCTCCACTTT
CASSQEERAGVNSPLHF
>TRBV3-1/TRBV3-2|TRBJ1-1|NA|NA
TGTGCCAGCAGCCAAGGGCTTTCGTGGGTCATGAACACTGAAGCTTTCTTT
CASSQGLSWVMNTEAFF
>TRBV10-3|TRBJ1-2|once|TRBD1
TGTGCCATCAGACACCCGGGACAGCTTATCAACTATGGCTACACCTTC
CAIRHPGQLINYGYTF
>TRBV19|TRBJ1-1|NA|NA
TGTGCCAGTAGTCTTACAGGGAACACTGAAGCTTTCTTT
CASSLTGNTEAFF
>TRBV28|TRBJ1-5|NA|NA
TGTGCCAGCACCCCGCCCACGTATCAGCCCCAGCATTTT
CASTPPTYQPQHF
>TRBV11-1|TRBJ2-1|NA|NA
TGTGCCAGCAGCTTAGTGGGACCAAACAATGAGCAGTTCTTC
CASSLVGPNNEQFF
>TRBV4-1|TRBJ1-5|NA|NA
TGCGCCAGCAGCCAAGATGGCCCAGGCTATAGCAATCAGCCCCAGCATTTT
CASSQDGPGYSNQPQHF
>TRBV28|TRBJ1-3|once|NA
TGTGCCAGCAGTTTATTTGGGGCTGGAAACACCATATATTTT
CASSLFGAGNTIYF
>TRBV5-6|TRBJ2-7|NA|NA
TGTGCCAGCAGCTTCGCGGGCGAGCAGTACTTC
CASSFAGEQYF
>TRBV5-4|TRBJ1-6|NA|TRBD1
TGTGCCAGCAGCTTGAGAGGACAGGGCAATTCACCCCTCCACTTT
CASSLRGQGNSPLHF
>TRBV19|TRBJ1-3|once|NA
TGTGCCAGTAGTATTCTTCCTGGAAACACCATATATTTT
CASSILPGNTIYF
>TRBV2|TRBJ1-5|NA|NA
TGTGCCAGCAGTGACGGAAATCAGCCCCAGCATTTT
CASSDGNQPQHF
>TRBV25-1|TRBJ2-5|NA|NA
TGTGCCAGCAGTGAATCCGACCTTTGGGGGGGCCGGGGAGAGACCCAGTACTTC
CASSESDLWGGRGETQYF
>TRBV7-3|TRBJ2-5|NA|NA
TGTGCCAGCAGCTTATACCCGGCCGTGTACCAAGAGACCCAGTACTTC
CASSLYPAVYQETQYF
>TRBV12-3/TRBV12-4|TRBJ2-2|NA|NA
TGTGCCAGCAGTAAAAACAGGGTTGGGGAGCTGTTTTTT
CASSKNRVGELFF
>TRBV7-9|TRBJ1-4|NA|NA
TGTGCCAGCAGCTTCAGCCCCCCAGTGATTAATGAAAAACTGTTTTTT
CASSFSPPVINEKLFF
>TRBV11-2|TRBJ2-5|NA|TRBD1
TGTGCCAGCAGCTTAGGCAGGGGGCGTGAAGAGACCCAGTACTTC
CASSLGRGREETQYF
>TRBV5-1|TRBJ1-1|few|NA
TGCGCCAGCCGGACGGGGGTGAACACTGAAGCTTTCTTT
CASRTGVNTEAFF
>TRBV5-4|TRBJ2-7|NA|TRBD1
TGTGCCAGCAGCTTAAGGGGGACAGGGGAGCAGTACTTC
CASSLRGTGEQYF
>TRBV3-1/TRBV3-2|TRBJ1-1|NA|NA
TGTGCCAGCAGCCAAGAGGGCAGGGCCACTGAAGCTTTCTTT
CASSQEGRATEAFF
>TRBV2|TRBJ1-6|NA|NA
TGTGCCAGCAGTGAAGGGAATAGTAATTCACCCCTCCACTTT
CASSEGNSNSPLHF
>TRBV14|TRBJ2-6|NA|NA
TGTGCCAGCAGCCAGGGGCCGAGGACAGTCTCTGGGGCCAACGTCCTGACTTTC
CASSQGPRTVSGANVLTF
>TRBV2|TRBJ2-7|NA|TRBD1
TGTGCCAGCAGTAGTAGGACAGGGACGTTAGGGCAGTACTTC
CASSSRTGTLGQYF
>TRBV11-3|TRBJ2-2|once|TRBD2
TGTGCCAGCAGCTTAGGCGGGAGTGGTGGCGGGGAGCTGTTTTTT
CASSLGGSGGGELFF
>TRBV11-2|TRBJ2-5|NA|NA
TGTGCCAGCAGCTTAGAGCAAGAGACCCAGTACTTC
CASSLEQETQYF
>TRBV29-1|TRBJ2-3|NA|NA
TGCAGCGTTGAAAGGGGGGCGAAAGCTAGCACAGATACGCAGTATTTT
CSVERGAKASTDTQYF
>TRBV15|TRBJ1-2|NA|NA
TGTGCCACCAGCAGAAGGACACAAAACTATGGCTACACCTTC
CATSRRTQNYGYTF
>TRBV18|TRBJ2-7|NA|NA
TGTGCCAGCTCACCCCTGGCAGGGGACTCCTACGAGCAGTACTTC
CASSPLAGDSYEQYF
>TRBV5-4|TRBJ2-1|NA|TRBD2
TGTGCCAGCAGCTTGGGGCAGGGTCGAGCGGGAGATAGAAATGAGCAGTTCTTC
CASSLGQGRAGDRNEQFF
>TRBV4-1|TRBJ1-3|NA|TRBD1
TGCGCCAGCAGCCAGACTACAGGGACAGGGGCTGGAAACACCATATATTTT
CASSQTTGTGAGNTIYF